The present T cell receptor beta chain was sequenced within a study of blood T cells in healthy people across ages. PBMCs, at least 7 million per sample, were isolated. Together with a sample-barcoded 5' primer, a J-beta primer mix was included in a second PCR lasting roughly 6 to 12 cycles. From the 5' RACE reads, TCRdb called clonotypes with MiXCR, one entry per CDR3 protein. The sample has approximately 690,000 distinct CDR3 sequences, around 54% seen once. The table lists this clonotype with many counts. The CDR3 extends over 12 amino acids. V was pared by 4 bases and J by 8 bases, with 9 bases between. CDR1 is ENHRY and CDR2 is SYGVKD in the germline V gene.

The genes are TRBV10-3 and TRBJ2-1, with D hard to call. The material sequenced was blood. The clonotype originates from a man in his sixties in good health. CDR3 in DNA: TGTGCCATCAGTGGGGTATCCGATGAGCAGTTCTTC. Translated: CAISGVSDEQFF.